This T cell receptor beta chain is from a study of shared clonotypes between healthy human individuals. Overall study findings and caveats: A limitation of the genetic and exposure-history diversity represented arose from few donors.

TCRdb's copy holds only in-frame clones and misses some; the assay was immunoSEQ multiplex PCR. The sample consists of about 2,500,000 clones, around nine tenths of them appearing once. Turning to this clone: Antigen specificity is unknown. This sample also contains other DNA sequences that code for the same CDR3.

The CDR3 has 13 residues. In germline, CDR1 is ENHRY, CDR2 SYGVKD. The V end lost 0 bases, the J end lost 7 bases, and 6 bases lay between the germline ends. The origin of this receptor is a man aged 18 to 29 in good health. The chain links TRBV10-3 to TRBJ1-4; a possible D gene is TRBD1 (5 bases). Sequenced sample: naive CD4+ T cells sorted from blood. Subset of the sample: CD45RA+ positively selected. For the CDR3, the DNA is TGTGCCATCAGTGAGTCAGGGGTTGAAAAACTGTTTTTT. It yields the protein CAISESGVEKLFF.